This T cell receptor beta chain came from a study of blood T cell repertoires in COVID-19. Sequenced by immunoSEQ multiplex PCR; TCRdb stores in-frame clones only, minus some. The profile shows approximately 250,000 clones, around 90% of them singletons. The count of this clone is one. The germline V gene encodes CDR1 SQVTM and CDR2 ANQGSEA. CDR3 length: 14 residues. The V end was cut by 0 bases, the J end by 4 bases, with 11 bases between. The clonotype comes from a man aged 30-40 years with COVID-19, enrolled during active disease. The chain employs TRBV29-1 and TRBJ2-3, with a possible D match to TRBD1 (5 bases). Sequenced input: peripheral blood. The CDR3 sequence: CSVEDGDSSDTQYF. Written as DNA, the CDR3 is TGCAGCGTTGAAGACGGTGACAGCTCAGATACGCAGTATTTT.